This T cell receptor (beta chain) was recovered during a study of cytomegalovirus exposure and HLA in healthy donors. Study observations and caveats: Most TCR sequences proved rare, with some public TCRs found in many donors.

The CDR3 totals 16 residues. From germline, CDR1 is SGHTA and CDR2 FQGNSA. The V gene end was trimmed by 5 bases and the J gene end by 6 bases; junction bases not matched to a gene: 14. Remarks on this clone: Its antigen is still unknown.

Here immunoSEQ multiplex PCR was the method, and the copy in TCRdb shows in-frame clones only, minus some. This table holds fewer than 200,000 clones, approximately 89% found once. The clonotype originates from a man aged 25-45 years in good health and CMV-seropositive. The chain is built from TRBV7-2 and TRBJ2-7; TRBD2 agrees at 9 bases. The specimen sequenced was PBMCs. This CDR3 reads CASSLWGGGAVVEQYF. The CDR3 bases are TGTGCCAGCAGCCTGTGGGGCGGGGGGGCAGTAGTCGAGCAGTACTTC. Based on the CDR3 plus reference TRBV7-2 and TRBJ2-7, the full variable domain is GAGVSQSPSNKVTEKGKDVELRCDPISGHTALYWYRQSLGQGLEFLIYFQGNSAPDKSGLPSDRFSAERTGGSVSTLTIQRTQQEDSAVYLCASSLWGGGAVVEQYFGPGTRLTVT.